Shown below are 18 T cell receptor beta chains from a single sample sequenced in a study of blood T cell repertoires in COVID-19. Generated by immunoSEQ multiplex PCR, the TCRdb table keeps only in-frame clones and is missing some. The repertoire has some 120,000 clones, more than 70% of them found once; the top ten carry around an eighth. What was sequenced was peripheral blood. The receptor source for this set is a woman under 40 who had recovered from COVID-19.

This clone was recorded a few times. For the CDR3, the DNA is TGTGCCAGCAGCCGGGACAGACGAGCGACAGATACGCAGTATTTT. Amino acids: CASSRDRRATDTQYF. This sequence joins TRBV3-1 (or the pseudogene TRBV3-2) and TRBJ2-3, with TRBD1 matching 7 bases. With 4 bases clipped from V and 3 bases from J, the junction kept 7 bases outside the gene matches. The CDR3 loop spans 15 amino acids. CDR1 is LGHDT, CDR2 YNNKEL, per germline (reference sequence).

The rearrangement joins TRBV27 to TRBJ1-2; 11 bases fit TRBD1. CDR1 and CDR2 (germline): MNHEY, SMNVEV (reference sequence). V shed 5 bases and J 8 bases; nucleotides not matched to a gene: 10. This CDR3 region has 15 residues. Here the CDR3 DNA reads TGTGCCAGCAGTATAGGAAGGACAGGGGGCGGAGGCTACACCTTC. Translating it yields CASSIGRTGGGGYTF.

This clone was picked up one time. The CDR3 here is CASSRTSGRAPTGELFF. The DNA of the CDR3 is TGTGCCAGCAGCCGGACTAGCGGGAGGGCCCCCACCGGGGAGCTGTTTTTT. The chain employs TRBV14 and TRBJ2-2; 15 bases align to TRBD2. Trimming cost V 4 bases and J 4 bases; bases outside gene matches: 4. Germline CDR1 and CDR2: SGHDN and FVKESK. The CDR3 is 17 amino acids.

The chain links TRBV5-4 to TRBJ1-1, with TRBD1 matching over 7 bases. This CDR3 contains 13 residues. Germline assignment: CDR1 SGHNT and CDR2 YYREEE (reference sequence). The trim removed 3 bases at V and 1 base at J, leaving 0 bases unmatched. The chain's CDR3 is CASSWDRNTEAFF. In DNA form, the CDR3 reads TGTGCCAGCAGCTGGGACAGGAACACTGAAGCTTTCTTT.

V gene TRBV5-1 combines with J gene TRBJ1-1, with TRBD1 matching 11 bases. V gave up 4 bases and J gave up 6 bases; unmatched junction bases: 8. The CDR3 runs to 15 residues. CDR1 and CDR2 from the germline V gene are SGHRS and YFSETQ. The CDR3 DNA reads TGCGCCAGCAGCAAGGACAGGGGGCTGGTGGCTGAAGCTTTCTTT. Translating gives CASSKDRGLVAEAFF.

The chain is built from TRBV12-5 and TRBJ2-2, with 10 bases fitting TRBD2. Germline assignment: CDR1 LGHNT and CDR2 FRNRAP. There are 18 residues in the CDR3. Trimming removed 0 bases from V and 3 bases from J; junction bases left unmatched: 7. CDR3 nucleotide sequence: TGTGCTAGTGGTTTGGTACTGGAGCGGGGGGGCTACACCGGGGAGCTGTTTTTT. It codes for CASGLVLERGGYTGELFF.

This chain joins TRBV2 and TRBJ2-7; TRBD2 matches 8 bases. CDR3 length equals 15 residues. Germline V gene sequence: CDR1 SNHLY, CDR2 FYNNEI. J lost 4 bases, V lost 5 bases, and 10 bases had no gene match. The CDR3, as DNA: TGTGCCAGCAGTCCCGAGGGGCGGGGGGCTTACGAGCAGTACTTC. Its protein is CASSPEGRGAYEQYF.

V gene TRBV7-8 combines with J gene TRBJ2-7; TRBD1 is a possible D gene (5 bases). V dropped 5 bases and J dropped 0 bases, with 11 bases sitting between them. Germline CDR1 and CDR2: SGHVS and FQNEAQ. CDR3 length: 14 residues. DNA of the CDR3: TGTGCCAGCAGCCATCGACAGAGCTCCTACGAGCAGTACTTC. This gives the protein CASSHRQSSYEQYF.

The CDR3 coding sequence is TGCGCCAGCAGCACGGGGACAGGGCAGATAAGAACCAATGAAAAACTGTTTTTT. This encodes CASSTGTGQIRTNEKLFF. The V and J genes are TRBV5-1 and TRBJ1-4, with TRBD1 matching over 9 bases. The length of the CDR3 is 18 residues. Germline V CDR1 and CDR2: SGHRS, YFSETQ. The V segment lost 4 bases and the J segment 5 bases; nucleotides outside the gene matches: 15.

V is TRBV3-1 (or the pseudogene TRBV3-2) and J is TRBJ1-2, with D maybe TRBD1 (6 bases). The length of the CDR3 is 14 residues. The germline CDR1 and CDR2 sequences are LGHDT and YNNKEL (reference sequence). V gave up 1 base and J gave up 4 bases, with 10 bases separating them. CDR3 protein: CASSQGTATYGYTF. Here the CDR3 DNA reads TGTGCCAGCAGCCAAGGGACAGCGACCTATGGCTACACCTTC.

V usage is TRBV11-2 and J usage is TRBJ2-7, with 11 nucleotides matching TRBD2. Trimming at V came to 5 bases and at J to 4 bases, leaving 4 bases not matched to a gene. The length of the CDR3 is 14 residues. In germline, CDR1 is SGHAT, CDR2 FQNNGV. The CDR3 spells CASSAGTSGYEQYF. The CDR3 nucleotides read TGTGCCAGCAGCGCCGGGACTAGCGGATACGAGCAGTACTTC. Full variable domain (rest looked up from reference TRBV11-2 and TRBJ2-7): EAGVAQSPRYKIIEKRQSVAFWCNPISGHATLYWYQQILGQGPKLLIQFQNNGVVDDSQLPKDRFSAERLKGVDSTLKIQPAKLEDSAVYLCASSAGTSGYEQYFGPGTRLTVT.

The V and J genes are TRBV29-1 and TRBJ2-5; D not certain. The CDR3 consists of 13 residues. The germline CDR1 and CDR2 sequences are SQVTM and ANQGSEA. V lost 3 bases and J lost 2, with 10 bases in between. This CDR3 reads CSVDPKPQETQYF. The CDR3 bases are TGCAGCGTTGACCCTAAACCTCAAGAGACCCAGTACTTC.

This clone was picked up a small number of times. V and J are TRBV6-5 and TRBJ2-7; D ambiguous. The V gene lost 1 base and the J gene lost 5 bases, with 12 bases spanning the gap. The CDR3 sequence is 14 residues long. Germline V gene data show CDR1 as MNHEY and CDR2 as SVGAGI. CDR3 sequence reads: CASSYYLGADEQYF. In DNA form, the CDR3 reads TGTGCCAGCAGTTACTACCTCGGAGCCGACGAGCAGTACTTC.

The chain combines TRBV7-2 with TRBJ2-3; 12 bases fit TRBD2. This CDR3 is built from 17 residues. With 5 bases clipped from V and 7 bases from J, the junction kept 13 bases outside the gene matches. Germline values: CDR1 SGHTA, CDR2 FQGNSA. In nucleotides, the CDR3 is TGTGCCAGCAGCGCCCGCTCTAGCGGGAGGGCCTCAAATACGCAGTATTTT. Encoded protein: CASSARSSGRASNTQYF.

The V gene is TRBV5-1, the J gene TRBJ2-1, with 11 bases identical to TRBD2. V lost 4 bases to trimming and J lost 9 bases; unmatched junction nucleotides: 12. Germline loops: CDR1 SGHRS, CDR2 YFSETQ. CDR3 size: 16 residues. As DNA, the CDR3 is TGCGCCAGCAGCCCCCCTTGGCTAGCGGGGGGAGGTGAGCAGTTCTTC. This codes for CASSPPWLAGGGEQFF.

The chain has TRBV5-1 and TRBJ2-3; 8 bases align to TRBD2. There are 15 residues in the CDR3. V gave up 4 bases and J gave up 3 bases; unmatched junction bases: 7. CDR1 and CDR2 (germline): SGHRS, YFSETQ. CDR3: CASSRITGGTDTQYF. The CDR3 DNA follows: TGCGCCAGCAGCAGGATTACGGGGGGGACAGATACGCAGTATTTT.

The chain employs TRBV5-4 and TRBJ2-3; perhaps TRBD2 as D (6 bases). The germline V gene encodes CDR1 SGHNT and CDR2 YYREEE (reference sequence). CDR3 length equals 15 residues. V was clipped by 7 bases and J by 0 bases, with 15 bases between them. Here the CDR3 reads CASRVGTGSTDTQYF. In nucleotides, the CDR3 is TGTGCCAGCCGTGTTGGGACTGGAAGCACAGATACGCAGTATTTT.

J is TRBJ1-6 and V is TRBV13; 8 bases line up with TRBD1. The CDR3 is 14 residues long. V shed 5 bases, J shed 8 bases, and the junction held 5 bases outside the gene matches. Germline V gene sequence: CDR1 PRHDT, CDR2 FYEKMQ (reference sequence). CDR3 bases: TGTGCCAGCAGCCAAGGACAGGGCGATTCACCCCTCCACTTT. This gives the protein CASSQGQGDSPLHF. Full variable domain (outside the CDR3, taken from reference TRBV13 and TRBJ1-6): AAGVIQSPRHLIKEKRETATLKCYPIPRHDTVYWYQQGPGQDPQFLISFYEKMQSDKGSIPDRFSAQQFSDYHSELNMSSLELGDSALYFCASSQGQGDSPLHFGNGTRLTVT.